These 2 T cell receptor beta chains were all obtained from the same sample, sequenced in a study of response to subunit inactivated influenza vaccine. TCRdb itself ran the RT-PCR reads through MiXCR, one entry per CDR3 protein. The sample lists more than 250,000 distinct CDR3 sequences, 21% seen once, with about a tenth in the top ten. The material sequenced was PBMCs from blood, taken less than 22 months after vaccination. All receptors come from a man aged 45-69 years who received an inactivated influenza vaccine.

The table lists this clonotype with a few counts. This chain links TRBV28 with TRBJ1-1; D not certain. Germline CDR1 and CDR2: MDHEN and SYDVKM. The germline V and J ends were trimmed by 6 bases and 5 bases, with 22 bases remaining between them. CDR3 length equals 16 residues. CDR3 coding DNA: TGTGCCAGCAGCGACCAGCGATCCCTACCAAGAACTGAAGCTTTCTTT. The encoded protein is CASSDQRSLPRTEAFF.

This clonotype was seen more than once but under ten times. This chain connects TRBV7-9 to TRBJ2-7, with D tentatively TRBD1 (6 bases). CDR3 length equals 14 residues. In germline, CDR1 is SEHNR, CDR2 FQNEAQ (reference sequence). Trimming shortened V by 6 bases and J by 1 base, and 13 bases separated the two germline ends. The CDR3 reads CASSEGQLSYEQYF. In DNA form, the CDR3 reads TGTGCCAGCAGTGAAGGACAGCTATCCTACGAGCAGTACTTC.